Each of the 18 T cell receptor beta chains below was sequenced from the same sample in a study of blood T cell repertoires in COVID-19. The data were produced by immunoSEQ multiplex PCR, yet TCRdb's version contains in-frame clones alone and is incomplete. Of around 130,000 clones listed, roughly 80% were seen once; the top ten hold 15% to 20%. Sequenced material: PBMCs or T cells enriched from blood (not recorded which). These receptors were taken from a man aged 25 to 40 who had recovered from COVID-19.

This clone appeared once. The chain couples TRBV27 to TRBJ2-3; 7 bases fit TRBD1. V shed 10 bases and J 2 bases; nucleotides not matched to a gene: 6. The CDR3 length is 13 residues. CDR1 and CDR2 from the germline V gene are MNHEY and SMNVEV (reference sequence). CDR3 sequence: CATQTGNTDTQYF. CDR3 nucleotides: TGTGCCACCCAGACAGGGAACACAGATACGCAGTATTTT.

The chain has TRBV18 and TRBJ2-5, with D perhaps TRBD1 (6 bases). This CDR3 spans 14 amino acids. The V gene lost 5 bases and the J gene lost 5 bases, with 15 bases spanning the gap. Germline assignment: CDR1 KGHSH and CDR2 LQKENI. The CDR3 loop is CASSIRDNRETQYF. The CDR3 coding sequence is TGTGCCAGCTCAATCCGGGACAATAGGGAGACCCAGTACTTC.

The chain joins TRBV4-1 to TRBJ1-2; the D gene is possibly TRBD1 (5 bases). V lost 3 bases and J 2 bases, leaving 19 bases between the germline ends. CDR1 is MGHRA and CDR2 is YSYEKL in the germline V gene. CDR3 size: 17 residues. For the CDR3, the DNA is TGCGCCAGCAGCCACTCGGGGTTGGCGGGGGAAAACTATGGCTACACCTTC. Translated: CASSHSGLAGENYGYTF.

The chain links TRBV9 to TRBJ1-3; no reliable D call. Germline CDR1 SGDLS, CDR2 YYNGEE. The CDR3 spans 15 residues. V was trimmed by 3 bases and J by 0 bases, leaving 10 bases between them. CDR3 coding DNA: TGTGCCAGCAGCGCGGACTCATACTCTGGAAACACCATATATTTT. Translated: CASSADSYSGNTIYF.

Written as DNA, the CDR3 is TGCGCCAGCGGGGACATCACCTACGAGCAGTACTTC. Its protein is CASGDITYEQYF. V is TRBV10-2 and J is TRBJ2-7, with D possibly matching TRBD1 (6 bases). The V gene lost 8 bases and the J gene lost 2 bases, with 10 bases spanning the gap. Germline V gene lookup returns CDR1 WSHSY and CDR2 SAAADI. CDR3 length equals 12 residues.

This chain uses TRBV5-1 with TRBJ2-3, with 12 bases matching TRBD1. Germline lookup yields CDR1 SGHRS and CDR2 YFSETQ. This CDR3 is built from 20 residues. Trimming took 4 bases from V and 1 from J; bases not matched to a gene: 16. The CDR3 nucleotides read TGCGCCAGCAGCCCGACCCCCCCCGGGACAGGGGGCGATGGCACAGATACGCAGTATTTT. Translated: CASSPTPPGTGGDGTDTQYF.

The chain links TRBV5-5 to TRBJ1-1; TRBD1 might be the D (6 bases). V was trimmed by 4 bases and J by 1 base, leaving 17 bases between them. The CDR3 loop spans 16 amino acids. The germline V gene has CDR1 SGHKS and CDR2 YYEKEE (reference sequence). Here the CDR3 DNA reads TGTGCCAGCAGCATCAGAGCAGGGGACGCGAACACTGAAGCTTTCTTT. Translated: CASSIRAGDANTEAFF.

This chain joins TRBV5-4 and TRBJ2-2; 14 nucleotides match TRBD2. With 3 bases clipped from V and 5 bases from J, the junction kept 6 bases outside the gene matches. This CDR3 is 17 amino acids long. CDR1 SGHNT and CDR2 YYREEE come from the germline V gene (reference sequence). The CDR3 protein is CASSYPGLAGVTGELFF. The CDR3 DNA follows: TGTGCCAGCAGCTATCCGGGACTAGCGGGAGTGACCGGGGAGCTGTTTTTT.

CDR3 sequence: CASSLLAGVGEQFF. The CDR3 DNA reads as TGTGCCAGCAGTTTACTAGCGGGGGTAGGGGAGCAGTTCTTC. The genes are TRBV27 and TRBJ2-1; TRBD2 matches at 10 bases. V trimming: 2 bases; J trimming: 10 bases; junction bases outside the gene matches: 5. Per germline, CDR1 MNHEY and CDR2 SMNVEV (reference sequence). The CDR3 runs 14 residues.

The chain links TRBV3-1 (or the pseudogene TRBV3-2) to TRBJ1-4; D possibly corresponds to TRBD1 (6 bases). The V end was cut by 3 bases, the J end by 4 bases, with 9 bases between. Germline V gene lookup returns CDR1 LGHDT and CDR2 YNNKEL (reference sequence). This CDR3 is 14 amino acids long. The CDR3 reads CASSQDSFNEKLFF. DNA for the CDR3: TGTGCCAGCAGCCAGGACAGTTTTAATGAAAAACTGTTTTTT.

This chain links TRBV6-1 with TRBJ1-3; D gene ambiguous. This CDR3 is built from 16 residues. Deletions cut 3 bases from V and 0 bases from J, with 12 bases between. Germline lookup yields CDR1 MNHNS and CDR2 SASEGT. CDR3 DNA: TGTGCCAGCAGTGACCTTCGGACTGGCTCTGGAAACACCATATATTTT. Its protein product is CASSDLRTGSGNTIYF.

In its sample, this clone was seen once. V usage is TRBV5-1 and J usage is TRBJ1-1; perhaps TRBD1 as D (5 bases). This CDR3 comprises 13 residues. Germline CDR1 is SGHRS and CDR2 is YFSETQ. V lost 2 bases and J 4 bases, leaving 9 bases between the germline ends. CDR3 residues: CASSLRQITEAFF. CDR3 coding DNA: TGCGCCAGCAGCTTAAGACAGATCACTGAAGCTTTCTTT.

This clone has a handful of counts. The chain uses TRBV5-1 and TRBJ1-1; tentative D call: TRBD1 (5 bases). The germline V gene has CDR1 SGHRS and CDR2 YFSETQ. This CDR3 region has 15 residues. Trimming took 1 base from V and 1 from J, leaving 11 bases between them. The CDR3 DNA follows: TGCGCCAGCAGCTTGATAGGACAACGGAACACTGAAGCTTTCTTT. The encoded protein is CASSLIGQRNTEAFF.

The chain joins TRBV7-2 to TRBJ2-3; TRBD1 matches 8 bases. V was pared by 2 bases and J by 0 bases, with 7 bases of the junction left unmatched. The V gene's germline CDR1 is SGHTA and CDR2 FQGNSA. The CDR3 has 17 residues. CDR3 in DNA: TGTGCCAGCAGCTTATACCCGACAGGGGATAGCACAGATACGCAGTATTTT. Protein sequence: CASSLYPTGDSTDTQYF.

The J gene is TRBJ2-7, the V gene TRBV7-9; no reliable D call. The CDR3 runs to 13 residues. V was shortened by 3 bases and J by 4 bases, with 10 bases between the two germline ends. The germline V gene encodes CDR1 SEHNR and CDR2 FQNEAQ (reference sequence). CDR3 loop: CASSFPAGYEQYF. CDR3 nucleotide sequence: TGTGCCAGCAGCTTCCCGGCAGGATACGAGCAGTACTTC.

The rearrangement links TRBV9 to TRBJ2-5; TRBD1 might be the D (5 bases). This CDR3 comprises 13 residues. With 3 bases removed from V and 13 bases from J, the gap between germline ends came to 19 bases. The germline V gene encodes CDR1 SGDLS and CDR2 YYNGEE. CDR3 DNA sequence: TGTGCCAGCAGCGGCGGACATTCCTACGAACCGTACTTC. This sequence encodes CASSGGHSYEPYF.

The gene calls are TRBV14 and TRBJ2-7; D remains unclear. The CDR3 is made up of 12 amino acids. Trimming left V 2 bases short and J 1 base short, with 3 bases between. Looked up from germline, CDR1 is SGHDN and CDR2 is FVKESK. The CDR3 loop reads CASSQPSYEQYV. The DNA for the CDR3 is TGTGCCAGCAGCCAACCTTCCTACGAGCAGTACGTC.

The chain has TRBV6-1 and TRBJ1-5, with a tentative D call TRBD1 (5 bases). The V end lost 2 bases, the J end lost 15 bases, and 17 bases lay between the germline ends. The CDR3 has 13 residues. The V gene's germline CDR1 is MNHNS and CDR2 SASEGT. The CDR3 protein is CASSEQGAPWLHF. Here the CDR3 DNA reads TGTGCCAGCAGTGAACAAGGGGCTCCCTGGCTGCATTTT.